The clone carrying this T cell receptor beta chain has ten or more counts. Its cognate antigen is unknown. Based on clinical symptoms, serum thyroxine and TRAb, thyroid ultrasound and orbital computed tomography, diagnoses were reached. Per the germline V gene, CDR1 is SGHTA and CDR2 is FQGNSA. V lost 1 base and J 0 bases, leaving 10 bases between the germline ends. CDR3 length: 15 residues. This record comes from a study of T cells in Graves' hyperthyroidism and ophthalmopathy. Whole-study results and caveats: The majority of expanded thyroid clonotypes above 0.001 also appeared in blood.

Amplification targeted TCR beta CDR3 regions from RNA transcripts. Initially, a first-round RT-PCR of the TCR CDR3 employed the HTBI primer set. TCRdb reprocessed the multiplex PCR reads via MiXCR and lists one record per CDR3 protein. The table has approximately 870,000 distinct CDR3 sequences, roughly 40% seen once. The sequenced sample consisted of blood. V usage is TRBV7-2 and J usage is TRBJ2-7, with D hard to call. The sequence derives from a man aged 18 to 29 with Graves' hyperthyroidism. CDR3 nucleotide sequence: TGTGCCAGCAGCTTAGGGGCGAGAAGCTCCTACGAGCAGTACTTC. Translating gives CASSLGARSSYEQYF.